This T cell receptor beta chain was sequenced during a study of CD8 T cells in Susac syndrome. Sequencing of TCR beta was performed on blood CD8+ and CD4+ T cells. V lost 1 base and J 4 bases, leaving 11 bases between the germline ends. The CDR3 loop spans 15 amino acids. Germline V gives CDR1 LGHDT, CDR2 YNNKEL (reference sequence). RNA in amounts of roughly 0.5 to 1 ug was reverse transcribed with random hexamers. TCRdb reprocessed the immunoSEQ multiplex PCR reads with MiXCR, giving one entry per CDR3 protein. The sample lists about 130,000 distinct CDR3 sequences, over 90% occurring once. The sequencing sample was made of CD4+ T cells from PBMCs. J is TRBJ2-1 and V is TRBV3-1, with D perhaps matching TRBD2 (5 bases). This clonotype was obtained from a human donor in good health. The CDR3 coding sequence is TGTGCCAGCAGCCAAGTCAATCGGGAATACAATGAGCAGTTCTTC. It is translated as CASSQVNREYNEQFF.